This is a list of T cell receptor beta chains from one sample in a study of blood T cell repertoires in COVID-19. This table comes from immunoSEQ multiplex PCR, and its TCRdb copy is limited to in-frame clones, with some not included. The data contain 250,000 to 300,000 clones, roughly 85% of them singletons. The sample comprised peripheral blood. The receptors shown here come from a man over 45 with active or convalescent COVID-19. Both conserved end residues are part of each CDR3. D genes are given only for firm matches. The listing skips clone size in some rows; elsewhere it reads once, few, many or a size class.

TRBV9,TRBD1,TRBJ2-4,NA,TGTGCCAGCAGCCGGGGTTTAGGGACAGAATCCTTAATAGCCAAAAACATTCAGTACTTC,CASSRGLGTESLIAKNIQYF
TRBV4-1,TRBD2,TRBJ2-1,NA,TGCGCCAGCAGCCAAAGGACCTTAGCGGGCCTATACAATGAGCAGTTCTTC,CASSQRTLAGLYNEQFF
TRBV11-2,TRBD1,TRBJ1-1,NA,TGTGCCAGCAGTGGGGGACAGACTAACACTGAAGCTTTCTTT,CASSGGQTNTEAFF
TRBV19,TRBD1,TRBJ1-1,NA,TGTGCCAGTAGTATAGGTTGGAGAGAGGGGGCGAAAACTGAAGCTTTCTTT,CASSIGWREGAKTEAFF
TRBV7-2,NA,TRBJ1-5,NA,TGTGCCAGCAGCCAAGGGGCGTATCAGCCCCAGCATTTT,CASSQGAYQPQHF
TRBV27,TRBD1,TRBJ1-3,NA,TGTGCCAGCTGGACAGGGAATGGAAACACCATATATTTT,CASWTGNGNTIYF
TRBV7-3,TRBD2,TRBJ2-1,NA,TGTGCCAGCAGCTTACTGGCGGGAGTTTCCTACAATGAGCAGTTCTTC,CASSLLAGVSYNEQFF
TRBV2,NA,TRBJ1-5,NA,TGTGCCAGCAGTGAGGGGAGGGGACGTCAGCCCCAGCATTTT,CASSEGRGRQPQHF
TRBV28,NA,TRBJ1-3,NA,TGTGCCAGCAGTTGGGGAGGGAGATCATTCTCTGGAAACACCATATATTTT,CASSWGGRSFSGNTIYF
TRBV9,TRBD1,TRBJ2-3,once,TGTGCCAGCAGCCTCCGCGGGGACAGGGGGAAGGATACGCAGTATTTT,CASSLRGDRGKDTQYF
TRBV12-3/TRBV12-4,NA,TRBJ2-4,NA,TGTGCCAGCAGTACCGGGATGGAAAACATTCAGTACTTC,CASSTGMENIQYF
TRBV27,TRBD2,TRBJ2-7,once,TGTGCCAGCAGCTCTAGCGGGAGGGTTCCCTACGAGCAGTACTTC,CASSSSGRVPYEQYF
TRBV3-1/TRBV3-2,NA,TRBJ2-5,NA,TGTGCCAGCAGCCAAGATTACGCTAGGTTGGAGACCCAGTACTTC,CASSQDYARLETQYF
TRBV10-3,TRBD1,TRBJ1-1,NA,TGTGCCGTACAGGGGGCGGGCACTGAAGCTTTCTTT,CAVQGAGTEAFF
TRBV19,NA,TRBJ1-4,NA,TGTGCCAGTAGTTCGGAGGGTCTGGTGGCTGAAAAACTGTTTTTT,CASSSEGLVAEKLFF
TRBV27,TRBD1,TRBJ1-1,NA,TGTGCCAGCAGTTTAAGGAGACAGGGCTTTGAAGCTTTCTTT,CASSLRRQGFEAFF
TRBV28,TRBD1,TRBJ1-5,NA,TGTGCCAGCAAAACACAGGGGAGCAATCAGCCCCAGCATTTT,CASKTQGSNQPQHF
TRBV27,NA,TRBJ1-1,NA,TGTGCCAGCAGTCCTACCCATGGGGGGGCTTCAATGAACACTGAAGCTTTCTTT,CASSPTHGGASMNTEAFF
TRBV11-2,NA,TRBJ2-5,NA,TGTGCCAGCAGCCCACAGGGTTTCTCGGGGGAGACCCAGTACTTC,CASSPQGFSGETQYF
TRBV30,TRBD1,TRBJ1-4,NA,TGTGCCTGGAGTGTAGGAGGGGGCGGAGAAAAACTGTTTTTT,CAWSVGGGGEKLFF
TRBV19,TRBD1,TRBJ2-1,NA,TGTGCCAGTAGTAGCCGACAGGGTGGGGGTGAGCAGTTCTTC,CASSSRQGGGEQFF
TRBV6-6,NA,TRBJ1-5,NA,TGTGCCACCCGGGGGTCTAATAGCAATCAGCCCCAGCATTTT,CATRGSNSNQPQHF
TRBV5-6,NA,TRBJ2-2,NA,TGTGCCAGCAGCTCTCGGGGGAAGGACGGGGAGCTGTTTTTT,CASSSRGKDGELFF
TRBV6-6,NA,TRBJ1-5,NA,TGTGCCAGCAGAACAGGGCCCCATCAGCCCCAGCATTTT,CASRTGPHQPQHF
TRBV4-3,NA,TRBJ2-7,NA,TGCGCCAGCAGCTACCGGGACACTAGCTCCTACGAGCAGTACTTC,CASSYRDTSSYEQYF
TRBV5-1,TRBD1,TRBJ2-3,once,TGCGCCAGCAGCCCCGACAGGGCCGATACGCAGTATTTT,CASSPDRADTQYF
TRBV7-6,TRBD1,TRBJ1-4,NA,TGTGCCAGCAGCTTTGCATCGACAGGGGGAACCTTGACCGAAAAACTGTTTTTT,CASSFASTGGTLTEKLFF
TRBV27,NA,TRBJ1-5,once,TGTGCCAGCAGTTTATATCGGGGCAATCAGCCCCAGCATTTT,CASSLYRGNQPQHF
TRBV28,TRBD1,TRBJ1-1,NA,TGTGCCAGCGGCAACAGGGGGTCGGGCCGAAAAGCTTTCTTT,CASGNRGSGRKAFF
TRBV18,NA,TRBJ1-2,NA,TGTGCCAGCTCACCGGAGGGTTATGGCTACACCTTC,CASSPEGYGYTF
TRBV2,NA,TRBJ2-5,NA,TGTGCCAGCAGTGATTTGGGGCAGGGGATTGGAGAGACCCAGTACTTC,CASSDLGQGIGETQYF
TRBV11-2,TRBD1,TRBJ2-2,once,TGTGCCAGCAGCTTTTTACAGGGGACCGGGGAGCTGTTTTTT,CASSFLQGTGELFF
TRBV3-1/TRBV3-2,NA,TRBJ2-7,NA,TGTGCCAGCAGCCAAAACGGGGGTCTAAAGCAGTACTTC,CASSQNGGLKQYF
TRBV6-2/TRBV6-3,NA,TRBJ1-5,NA,TGTGCCAGCAGCCCCTGGGGGGGCAATCAGCCCCAGCATTTT,CASSPWGGNQPQHF
TRBV30,TRBD1,TRBJ1-5,few,TGTGCCTGGAGTAGGGGGCCCGGGGGTCGCAATCAGCCCCAGCATTTT,CAWSRGPGGRNQPQHF
TRBV9,NA,TRBJ2-7,NA,TGTGCCAGCAGCCCGGATGGGTGGGGCCCCTACGAGCAGTACTTC,CASSPDGWGPYEQYF
TRBV5-1,NA,TRBJ2-2,NA,TGCGCCAGCAGTGAAGACGGGAGCACCGGGGAGCTGTTTTTT,CASSEDGSTGELFF